The next 2 T cell receptor beta chains were all read from a single sample in a study of Graves' ophthalmopathy and Graves' hyperthyroidism. Using RNA transcripts, the TCR beta CDR3 regions were amplified. RT-PCR in the first round used HTBI primers; a second-round multiplex PCR followed. Each CDR3 protein is one row after TCRdb ran MiXCR on the multiplex PCR reads. Of around 590,000 distinct CDR3 sequences listed, 35% to 45% were seen once; the top ten hold roughly 4.5%. Specimen: peripheral blood or thyroid tissue (not recorded which). The receptors originated from an adult man with Graves' hyperthyroidism.

Details on this clonotype: No conserved phenylalanine or tryptophan ends this CDR3, so it is likely a read error. The DNA is omitted, as the CDR3 cannot be located on it reliably, and the CDR3 follows TCRdb's listing. The V gene is TRBV7-6, the J gene TRBJ1-6. The CDR3 extends over 10 residues, inclusive of both ends. Per germline, CDR1 SGHVS and CDR2 FNYEAQ. This CDR3 is CASSLGTPNT.

This clonotype was seen at least ten times. V and J are TRBV2 and TRBJ2-5, with D perhaps TRBD1 (6 bases). Trimming took off 2 bases at V and 6 bases at J, with 13 bases between the two ends. This CDR3 spans 14 amino acids. Germline V gene data show CDR1 as SNHLY and CDR2 as FYNNEI. Here the CDR3 DNA reads TGTGCCAGCAGTGAAAGCCCAGGGGCGCAGACCCAGTACTTC. Its protein is CASSESPGAQTQYF.